The rows below give T cell receptor beta chains drawn from one sample of a study of blood T cell dynamics during melanoma immunotherapy. The protocol was immunoSEQ multiplex PCR, while the TCRdb copy is restricted to in-frame clones and leaves out a portion. The data hold some 16,000 clones, with over 75% observed a single time. The specimen was blood, collected from a patient treated with checkpoint blockade. The receptors derive from a human donor with melanoma. The CDR3 runs from the conserved cysteine through the conserved F or W. The D gene is left open where the match is weak. Clone size is given for some rows only: seen once, a few or many times, or a class if the clone is expanded.

j_call: TRBJ2-3
d_call: TRBD2
v_call: TRBV5-1
clone_size: -
cdr3_length: 16
cdr3_aa: CASSLAGGPSTDTQYF
cdr3_nt: TGCGCCAGCAGCTTAGCGGGGGGTCCTTCCACAGATACGCAGTATTTT

j_call: TRBJ2-2
d_call: -
v_call: TRBV9
clone_size: -
cdr3_length: 18
cdr3_aa: CASSVQGTLLTNTGELFF
cdr3_nt: TGTGCCAGCAGCGTACAGGGGACCCTATTAACGAACACCGGGGAGCTGTTTTTT

j_call: TRBJ2-2
d_call: -
v_call: TRBV9
clone_size: -
cdr3_length: 16
cdr3_aa: CASSVRETENTGELFF
cdr3_nt: TGTGCCAGCAGCGTTAGGGAGACAGAGAACACCGGGGAGCTGTTTTTT

j_call: TRBJ2-4
d_call: TRBD2
v_call: TRBV14
clone_size: -
cdr3_length: 15
cdr3_aa: CASSYGEGLGNIQYF
cdr3_nt: TGTGCCAGCAGTTACGGGGAGGGACTCGGGAACATTCAGTACTTC

j_call: TRBJ1-6
d_call: -
v_call: TRBV7-2
clone_size: -
cdr3_length: 16
cdr3_aa: CASSDRFQGSSSPLHF
cdr3_nt: TGTGCCAGCAGCGACCGATTTCAGGGATCGAGTTCACCCCTCCACTTT

j_call: TRBJ2-7
d_call: TRBD2
v_call: TRBV5-4
clone_size: -
cdr3_length: 14
cdr3_aa: CASSSISGGDEQYF
cdr3_nt: TGTGCCAGCAGCTCTATTTCGGGAGGCGACGAGCAGTACTTC

j_call: TRBJ1-1
d_call: -
v_call: TRBV19
clone_size: -
cdr3_length: 14
cdr3_aa: CASTIDTLNTEAFF
cdr3_nt: TGTGCCAGTACCATCGACACCTTGAACACTGAAGCTTTCTTT

j_call: TRBJ2-3
d_call: -
v_call: TRBV30
clone_size: -
cdr3_length: 12
cdr3_aa: CAWSNSADTQYF
cdr3_nt: TGTGCCTGGAGTAATTCGGCAGATACGCAGTATTTT

j_call: TRBJ2-5
d_call: TRBD1
v_call: TRBV5-1
clone_size: -
cdr3_length: 15
cdr3_aa: CASSRGQGVVETQYF
cdr3_nt: TGCGCCAGCAGCAGAGGACAGGGAGTGGTAGAGACCCAGTACTTC

j_call: TRBJ2-5
d_call: TRBD1
v_call: TRBV5-1
clone_size: -
cdr3_length: 15
cdr3_aa: CASSLTDRAQETQYF
cdr3_nt: TGCGCCAGCAGCCTTACCGACAGGGCACAAGAGACCCAGTACTTC

j_call: TRBJ1-6
d_call: -
v_call: TRBV28
clone_size: once
cdr3_length: 17
cdr3_aa: CASSLGQGSWDNSPLHF
cdr3_nt: TGTGCCAGCAGTTTGGGGCAGGGCAGTTGGGATAATTCACCCCTCCACTTT

j_call: TRBJ2-3
d_call: TRBD1
v_call: TRBV29-1
clone_size: -
cdr3_length: 14
cdr3_aa: CSVGPGQSTDTQYF
cdr3_nt: TGCAGCGTGGGACCGGGACAGAGCACAGATACGCAGTATTTT

j_call: TRBJ2-3
d_call: -
v_call: TRBV6-5
clone_size: -
cdr3_length: 13
cdr3_aa: CASRVSGADTQYF
cdr3_nt: TGTGCCAGCAGAGTTAGTGGGGCAGATACGCAGTATTTT

j_call: TRBJ2-7
d_call: -
v_call: TRBV7-3
clone_size: -
cdr3_length: 13
cdr3_aa: CASSLEGGWEQYF
cdr3_nt: TGTGCCAGCAGCTTAGAAGGAGGGTGGGAGCAGTACTTC

j_call: TRBJ2-1
d_call: -
v_call: TRBV5-1
clone_size: -
cdr3_length: 15
cdr3_aa: CASSFGRGYNNEQFF
cdr3_nt: TGCGCCAGCAGCTTCGGTAGGGGTTATAACAATGAGCAGTTCTTC

j_call: TRBJ2-2
d_call: TRBD2
v_call: TRBV10-2
clone_size: -
cdr3_length: 14
cdr3_aa: CASIPGLETGELFF
cdr3_nt: TGCGCCAGCATTCCGGGACTAGAAACCGGGGAGCTGTTTTTT

j_call: TRBJ1-2
d_call: TRBD1
v_call: TRBV5-4
clone_size: -
cdr3_length: 14
cdr3_aa: CASTPPDRIYGYTF
cdr3_nt: TGTGCCAGCACACCCCCGGACAGGATCTATGGCTACACCTTC

j_call: TRBJ2-2
d_call: -
v_call: TRBV9
clone_size: -
cdr3_length: 15
cdr3_aa: CASSADYRETGELFF
cdr3_nt: TGTGCCAGCAGCGCCGACTACCGGGAGACCGGGGAGCTGTTTTTT

j_call: TRBJ1-2
d_call: TRBD1
v_call: TRBV7-8
clone_size: -
cdr3_length: 16
cdr3_aa: CASSLRQGVEKDGYTF
cdr3_nt: TGTGCCAGCAGCCTACGACAGGGGGTCGAGAAGGATGGCTACACCTTC

j_call: TRBJ1-6
d_call: TRBD1
v_call: TRBV19
clone_size: few
cdr3_length: 14
cdr3_aa: CASSPTGDGSPLHF
cdr3_nt: TGTGCCAGTAGTCCGACAGGGGACGGGTCACCCCTCCACTTT

j_call: TRBJ2-3
d_call: -
v_call: TRBV29-1
clone_size: once
cdr3_length: 15
cdr3_aa: CSVDPGRTSTDTQYF
cdr3_nt: TGCAGCGTTGATCCGGGACGGACTAGCACAGATACGCAGTATTTT

j_call: TRBJ2-5
d_call: -
v_call: TRBV11-1
clone_size: -
cdr3_length: 15
cdr3_aa: CASSVGLLHEETQYF
cdr3_nt: TGTGCCAGCAGCGTTGGACTGCTTCATGAAGAGACCCAGTACTTC

j_call: TRBJ1-4
d_call: -
v_call: TRBV7-6
clone_size: -
cdr3_length: 13
cdr3_aa: CASSSRGGEKLFF
cdr3_nt: TGTGCCAGCAGCTCCAGGGGAGGCGAAAAACTGTTTTTT

j_call: TRBJ1-1
d_call: -
v_call: TRBV28
clone_size: few
cdr3_length: 12
cdr3_aa: CASSLGNTEAFF
cdr3_nt: TGTGCCAGCAGTTTAGGGAACACTGAAGCTTTCTTT

j_call: TRBJ1-6
d_call: -
v_call: TRBV2
clone_size: -
cdr3_length: 18
cdr3_aa: CASRNHRAGASYNSPLHF
cdr3_nt: TGTGCCAGCAGAAACCACAGGGCTGGAGCGTCCTATAATTCACCCCTCCACTTT

j_call: TRBJ2-4
d_call: -
v_call: TRBV7-9
clone_size: -
cdr3_length: 12
cdr3_aa: CASSLIPGAPYF
cdr3_nt: TGTGCCAGCAGCTTAATTCCGGGGGCGCCGTACTTC

j_call: TRBJ2-7
d_call: -
v_call: TRBV5-1
clone_size: -
cdr3_length: 15
cdr3_aa: CASSLYTDSSYEQYF
cdr3_nt: TGCGCCAGCAGCTTGTATACGGACAGCTCCTACGAGCAGTACTTC

j_call: TRBJ2-5
d_call: TRBD2
v_call: TRBV6-1
clone_size: -
cdr3_length: 14
cdr3_aa: CASLERGWGETQYF
cdr3_nt: TGTGCCAGCCTTGAGCGGGGCTGGGGGGAGACCCAGTACTTC

j_call: TRBJ2-7
d_call: TRBD1
v_call: TRBV6-5
clone_size: -
cdr3_length: 14
cdr3_aa: CASRRTGGGYEQYF
cdr3_nt: TGTGCCAGCAGAAGGACAGGGGGCGGCTACGAGCAGTACTTC

j_call: TRBJ2-6
d_call: TRBD1
v_call: TRBV30
clone_size: once
cdr3_length: 20
cdr3_aa: CAWSVLWDRGPKSGANVLTF
cdr3_nt: TGTGCCTGGAGTGTACTGTGGGACAGGGGGCCAAAATCTGGGGCCAACGTCCTGACTTTC

j_call: TRBJ1-1
d_call: TRBD1
v_call: TRBV10-3
clone_size: -
cdr3_length: 15
cdr3_aa: CAISPETGGLAEAFF
cdr3_nt: TGTGCCATCAGCCCAGAGACAGGGGGGTTGGCTGAAGCTTTCTTT

j_call: TRBJ2-1
d_call: -
v_call: TRBV10-1
clone_size: -
cdr3_length: 15
cdr3_aa: CASSETGTGYNEQFF
cdr3_nt: TGCGCCAGCAGTGAAACCGGGACGGGGTACAATGAGCAGTTCTTC

j_call: TRBJ1-2
d_call: -
v_call: TRBV7-9
clone_size: -
cdr3_length: 16
cdr3_aa: CASSFSFWGSGYGYTF
cdr3_nt: TGTGCCAGCAGCTTTAGTTTTTGGGGTTCAGGCTATGGCTACACCTTC